The 21 T cell receptor beta chains reported below all come from one sample, sequenced in a study of T cells in Graves' hyperthyroidism and ophthalmopathy. RNA transcripts served as the template for amplifying TCR beta CDR3 regions. HTBI primers drove first-round RT-PCR of the TCR CDR3. In TCRdb, the multiplex PCR reads were re-called with MiXCR into one record per CDR3 protein. The data contain approximately 300,000 distinct CDR3 sequences, over 15% of them singletons. The sequenced sample was blood. The receptors come from a woman in her sixties or seventies with Graves' ophthalmopathy.

This clonotype has more than one count but fewer than ten. The chain has TRBV10-3 and TRBJ2-3; TRBD2 matches at 8 bases. CDR3 length: 19 residues. In germline, CDR1 is ENHRY, CDR2 SYGVKD. Trimming removed 3 bases from V and 2 bases from J; junction bases left unmatched: 16. The CDR3 is CAISDPGRKSGGYTDTQYF. The CDR3 DNA reads as TGTGCCATCAGTGACCCCGGACGGAAGAGCGGGGGCTACACAGATACGCAGTATTTT.

This clonotype was detected ten times or more. The chain links TRBV28 to TRBJ2-7; D call uncertain. Germline CDR1 and CDR2: MDHEN and SYDVKM. V was pared by 1 base and J by 6 bases, with 7 bases between. CDR3 length: 12 residues. CDR3 region: CASSLFQSEQYF. The DNA for the CDR3 is TGTGCCAGCAGTTTATTCCAGTCCGAGCAGTACTTC.

The chain carries TRBV5-1 and TRBJ2-7; the match to TRBD2 covers 8 bases. J was trimmed by 0 bases and V by 6 bases; bases with no gene match: 11. Germline assignment: CDR1 SGHRS and CDR2 YFSETQ. The CDR3 is 16 residues long. The CDR3 nucleotides read TGCGCCAGCACTCACTCGGGCGGGGGGAGCTCCTACGAGCAGTACTTC. Protein sequence: CASTHSGGGSSYEQYF.

This clonotype was counted at least ten times. The rearrangement links TRBV27 to TRBJ2-7; D unclear. CDR3 length: 14 residues. The germline V gene has CDR1 MNHEY and CDR2 SMNVEV (reference sequence). V was shortened by 8 bases and J by 0 bases, with 14 bases between the two germline ends. The CDR3 here is CASSRRASSYEQYF. The CDR3 DNA is TGTGCCAGCTCCCGCCGGGCCAGCTCCTACGAGCAGTACTTC.

This clonotype was seen at least ten times. The rearrangement joins TRBV20-1 to TRBJ2-7; no firm D call. The CDR3 totals 14 residues. Between the trimmed V and J ends, which lost 5 bases and 0 bases, there was a span of 14 bases. CDR1 and CDR2 (germline): DFQATT, SNEGSKA (reference sequence). The CDR3 bases are TGCAGTGCTCAACAGCCTCTTGGCTCCTACGAGCAGTACTTC. Its translation: CSAQQPLGSYEQYF.

This clonotype showed up just a few times. The V and J genes are TRBV27 and TRBJ2-6, with no clear D. The CDR3 runs to 18 residues. Trimming cost V 3 bases and J 1 base, with 16 bases left between them. Germline lookup yields CDR1 MNHEY and CDR2 SMNVEV (reference sequence). CDR3 region: CASSFLASGVSGANVLTF. The CDR3 DNA is TGTGCCAGCAGTTTTCTGGCAAGTGGGGTATCTGGGGCCAACGTCCTGACTTTC.

This clonotype was observed a few times. V and J are TRBV28 and TRBJ2-1; TRBD2 matches at 11 bases. The CDR3 sequence is 15 residues long. Germline CDR1 reads MDHEN; CDR2 reads SYDVKM. The junction had 3 bases not matched to a gene; V was cut back by 4 bases and J by 4 bases. The CDR3 DNA is TGTGCCAGCAGTTCGGGACTAGCGGAGTACAATGAGCAGTTCTTC. This codes for CASSSGLAEYNEQFF.

This clonotype was recorded a few times. V is TRBV9 and J is TRBJ1-1; D is perhaps TRBD1 (5 bases). The CDR3 has 16 amino acids. Germline V CDR1 and CDR2: SGDLS, YYNGEE. V was clipped by 1 base and J by 0 bases, with 13 bases between them. This CDR3 reads CASSVYSGNMNTEAFF. The DNA for the CDR3 is TGTGCCAGCAGCGTATACTCAGGGAATATGAACACTGAAGCTTTCTTT.

This clonotype was counted a few times. V and J are TRBV6-2 or TRBV6-3 and TRBJ2-2; D not certain. The V end was cut by 7 bases, the J end by 4 bases, with 7 bases between. Germline V gene lookup returns CDR1 MNHEY and CDR2 SVGEGT. CDR3 length: 12 amino acids. CDR3 sequence reads: CASTRSTGELFF. CDR3 coding DNA: TGTGCCAGCACCCGGTCCACCGGGGAGCTGTTTTTT.

This clonotype came up many times. CDR3 DNA sequence: TGTGCCAGCAGTTTTCTTGAGGTTCGGACCTCTGGGGCCAACGTCCTGACTTTC. It encodes CASSFLEVRTSGANVLTF. The gene calls are TRBV27 and TRBJ2-6; D gene uncertain. The V end lost 3 bases, the J end lost 0 bases, and 15 bases lay between the germline ends. The CDR3 runs to 18 residues. Germline V gives CDR1 MNHEY, CDR2 SMNVEV (reference sequence). Drawing the rest from reference TRBV27 and TRBJ2-6, the complete variable domain is EAQVTQNPRYLITVTGKKLTVTCSQNMNHEYMSWYRQDPGLGLRQIYYSMNVEVTDKGDVPEGYKVSRKEKRNFPLILESPSPNQTSLYFCASSFLEVRTSGANVLTFGAGSRLTVL.

The chain has TRBV7-9 and TRBJ1-5; no firm D call. Germline V gives CDR1 SEHNR, CDR2 FQNEAQ (reference sequence). This CDR3 has 14 amino acids. V was pared by 1 base and J by 6 bases, with 10 bases between. CDR3 protein: CASSLGQYSQPQHF. CDR3 nucleotide sequence: TGTGCCAGCAGCTTAGGCCAGTACAGTCAGCCCCAGCATTTT.

Ten or more counts support this clonotype. The chain combines TRBV7-2 with TRBJ2-5, with D uncertain. Germline V lookup: CDR1 SGHTA, CDR2 FQGNSA. The CDR3 covers 14 residues. Between the trimmed V and J ends, which lost 5 bases and 0 bases, there was a span of 10 bases. The CDR3 coding sequence is TGTGCCAGCAGCCTCCCTGCTTACCAAGAGACCCAGTACTTC. It translates to CASSLPAYQETQYF.

This clonotype turned up a few times. The chain recombines TRBV4-1 with TRBJ2-7, with D maybe TRBD2 (6 bases). This CDR3 region has 15 residues. Germline CDR1 is MGHRA and CDR2 is YSYEKL. Trimming stripped 2 bases from V and 0 bases from J, with 11 bases between. The CDR3 region is CASSQPAGGSYEQYF. In DNA, the CDR3 is TGCGCCAGCAGCCAACCCGCCGGGGGCTCCTACGAGCAGTACTTC.

This clonotype was found a few times. The V gene is TRBV18, the J gene TRBJ2-5; D is perhaps TRBD2 (6 bases). The CDR3 is 17 residues long. Germline-derived CDR1 and CDR2 are KGHSH and LQKENI. V lost 0 bases to trimming and J lost 3 bases, with 17 bases between them. This CDR3 is CASSPPGRSGTEETQYF. CDR3 sequence (DNA): TGTGCCAGCTCACCACCGGGGAGGTCGGGGACCGAAGAGACCCAGTACTTC.

The V call is TRBV6-5, the J call TRBJ2-2; unclear D gene. Germline assignment: CDR1 MNHEY and CDR2 SVGAGI. V lost 3 bases, J lost 6 bases, and 5 bases lay in between. This CDR3 is built from 12 residues. The CDR3 DNA sequence: TGTGCCAGCAGTTATTCTGCCGGGGAGCTGTTTTTT. Its translation: CASSYSAGELFF.

This rearrangement joins TRBV2 to TRBJ2-5; TRBD1 agrees at 7 bases. The CDR3 totals 12 residues. Germline-derived CDR1 and CDR2 are SNHLY and FYNNEI. V shed 11 bases, J shed 5 bases, and the junction held 8 bases outside the gene matches. CDR3 region: CACDRVGETQYF. The DNA of the CDR3 is TGTGCCTGCGACAGGGTGGGCGAGACCCAGTACTTC.

The chain employs TRBV6-2 or TRBV6-3 and TRBJ1-1, with 7 bases lining up with TRBD1. CDR1 and CDR2 (germline): MNHEY, SVGEGT. Trimming removed 9 bases from V and 1 base from J; junction bases left unmatched: 5. The CDR3 is made up of 13 amino acids. CDR3 region: CASKGARNTEAFF. The CDR3 DNA follows: TGTGCCAGTAAGGGGGCGCGGAACACTGAAGCTTTCTTT.

Many counts were recorded for this clonotype. The V and J genes are TRBV5-8 and TRBJ2-7; possible D gene TRBD2, 6 bases. Germline V gene data show CDR1 as SGHTS and CDR2 as YDEGEE. The CDR3 is made up of 13 amino acids. Trimming shortened V by 3 bases and J by 6 bases, and 13 bases separated the two germline ends. CDR3 bases: TGTGCCAGCAGCTCGTGGGGGGTAAGCGAGCAGTACTTC. Translated: CASSSWGVSEQYF.

This chain connects TRBV29-1 to TRBJ2-3; 8 bases line up with TRBD2. The germline V gene encodes CDR1 SQVTM and CDR2 ANQGSEA. The CDR3 sequence is 12 residues long. J lost 5 bases, V lost 3 bases, and 1 base had no gene match. In nucleotides, the CDR3 is TGCAGCGTTGACGGGGGGGAAGATACGCAGTATTTT. Its translation: CSVDGGEDTQYF.

This clonotype was observed a few times. A read error may be the cause here, since a much bigger clone is one base away. It is likely a read error, because the conserved phenylalanine at the end of the CDR3 is missing. The chain carries TRBV14 and TRBJ2-7; 9 bases align to TRBD2. The CDR3 contains 16 residues. Germline trimming cut 6 bases from V and 2 bases from J; bases unmatched to any gene: 11. Per the germline V gene, CDR1 is SGHDN and CDR2 is FVKESK. In DNA form, the CDR3 reads TGTGCCAGCAGTCTTGGCTCTAGCGGGGCGACCTACGAGCAGTACCTC. It translates to CASSLGSSGATYEQYL.

There are many counts of this clonotype. V gene TRBV18 combines with J gene TRBJ2-7; 7 bases align to TRBD1. The germline V gene has CDR1 KGHSH and CDR2 LQKENI. J lost 2 bases, V lost 2 bases, and 6 bases had no gene match. This CDR3 is built from 15 residues. The DNA of the CDR3 is TGTGCCAGCTCACCAAGGGACAGAAAGACCTACGAGCAGTACTTC. Translated, it gives CASSPRDRKTYEQYF.